This T cell receptor beta chain was sequenced for a study of shared clonotypes between healthy human individuals. Study-wide context: The cohort comprised a couple of women and a few men. Their ages spanned 18 to 49 years.

Per sorted-subset replicate PCR, input was approximately 200 ng DNA, representing tens of thousands of T cell genomes. The repertoire was sequenced with immunoSEQ multiplex PCR; TCRdb's copy has only in-frame clones and lacks some. In the table there are over a million clones, 65% to 75% of which are singletons. CDR3 size: 11 residues. The ends were cut back, 3 bases at V and 8 bases at J, with 7 bases in the middle. Germline V gene data show CDR1 as SGHDN and CDR2 as FVKESK. This clone has just a few counts. V usage is TRBV14 and J usage is TRBJ1-1; no clear D. The origin of this receptor is a young man in good health. Sequences were obtained from memory CD4+ T cells sorted from blood. The subset here: CD45RA-negative fraction. For the CDR3, the DNA is TGTGCCAGCAGCCAGAACAGCGAAGCTTTCTTT. Residues: CASSQNSEAFF.